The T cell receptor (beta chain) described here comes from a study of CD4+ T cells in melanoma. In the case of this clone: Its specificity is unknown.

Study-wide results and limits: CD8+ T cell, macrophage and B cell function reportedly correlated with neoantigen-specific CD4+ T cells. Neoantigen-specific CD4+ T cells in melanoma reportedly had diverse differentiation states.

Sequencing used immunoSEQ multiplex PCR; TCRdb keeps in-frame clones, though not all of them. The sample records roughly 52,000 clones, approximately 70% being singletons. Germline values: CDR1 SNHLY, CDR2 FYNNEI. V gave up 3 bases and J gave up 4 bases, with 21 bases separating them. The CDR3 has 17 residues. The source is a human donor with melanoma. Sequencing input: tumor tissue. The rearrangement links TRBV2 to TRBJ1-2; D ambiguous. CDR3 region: CASSEKSGGKGSYGYTF. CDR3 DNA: TGTGCCAGCAGTGAGAAGTCGGGAGGGAAGGGTAGCTATGGCTACACCTTC.